The 18 T cell receptor beta chains below all came from one sample that was sequenced in a study of blood T cell repertoires in COVID-19. The table came from immunoSEQ multiplex PCR; TCRdb's copy has only in-frame clones and leaves some out. The data contain about 200,000 clones, more than 75% of them singletons. Sequencing was done on a sample of peripheral blood. Every receptor here comes from a woman in her 70s with COVID-19, enrolled during active disease.

This clone was recorded once. This chain joins TRBV10-1 and TRBJ2-7, with 8 bases identical to TRBD1. The CDR3 sequence is 16 residues long. Germline CDR1 and CDR2: WNHNN and SYGVQD (reference sequence). Trimming at V came to 1 base and at J to 4 bases, leaving 9 bases not matched to a gene. The CDR3 nucleotides read TGCGCCAGCAGTGAGTATACTGGACAGGGATCGTACGAGCAGTACTTC. Its protein is CASSEYTGQGSYEQYF.

The chain recombines TRBV24-1 with TRBJ2-2; weak D call: TRBD1 (6 bases). V shed 0 bases and J shed 1 base, with 8 bases lying between them. From germline, CDR1 is KGHDR and CDR2 SFDVKD. The CDR3 sequence is 16 residues long. The CDR3 loop is CATSDLGQQNTGELFF. For the CDR3, the DNA is TGTGCCACCAGTGATTTGGGACAGCAGAACACCGGGGAGCTGTTTTTT.

This clone was recorded only once. This rearrangement joins TRBV2 to TRBJ2-2, with 12 positions matching TRBD2. CDR3 length: 16 residues. The germline gives CDR1 SNHLY, CDR2 FYNNEI. Trimming at V came to 6 bases and at J to 4 bases, leaving 6 bases not matched to a gene. The CDR3 DNA reads TGTGCCAGCAGGGAGACTAGCGGGAGTATCACCGGGGAGCTGTTTTTT. It codes for CASRETSGSITGELFF.

This chain uses TRBV19 with TRBJ2-7; 9 nucleotides match TRBD2. Per the germline V gene, CDR1 is LNHDA and CDR2 is SQIVND (reference sequence). V lost 3 bases, J lost 7 bases, and 7 bases stayed unmatched. This CDR3 has 14 residues. The CDR3 sequence is CASSIQASGTEQYF. The CDR3 DNA follows: TGTGCCAGTAGTATTCAGGCTAGCGGGACGGAGCAGTACTTC.

This clone occurred once. The V and J genes are TRBV5-1 and TRBJ1-4; 7 bases match TRBD1. Germline V CDR1 and CDR2: SGHRS, YFSETQ. Germline trimming cut 4 bases from V and 10 bases from J; bases unmatched to any gene: 7. The CDR3 contains 13 residues. The CDR3 DNA follows: TGCGCCAGCAGCCCAGACAGGGCGGCAAAACTGTTTTTT. Translation: CASSPDRAAKLFF.

V gene TRBV27 combines with J gene TRBJ1-4; TRBD1 is a possible D gene (6 bases). Trimming took 2 bases from V and 2 from J, leaving 9 bases between them. Germline CDR1 reads MNHEY; CDR2 reads SMNVEV (reference sequence). CDR3 length equals 15 residues. The CDR3 spells CASSLQGYTNEKLFF. The CDR3, as DNA: TGTGCCAGCAGTTTACAGGGGTACACTAATGAAAAACTGTTTTTT.

The gene calls are TRBV29-1 and TRBJ1-1; D gene unclear. The CDR3 covers 10 residues. CDR1 and CDR2 from the germline V gene are SQVTM and ANQGSEA. V was trimmed by 6 bases and J by 1 base, leaving 3 bases between them. DNA for the CDR3: TGCAGCGTCAGGAACACTGAAGCTTTCTTT. Its protein product is CSVRNTEAFF.

The V call is TRBV19, the J call TRBJ2-5; TRBD1 agrees at 11 bases. J lost 3 bases, V lost 4 bases, and 4 bases had no gene match. The CDR3 is made up of 15 amino acids. Germline-derived CDR1 and CDR2 are LNHDA and SQIVND (reference sequence). The CDR3 loop is CASSKWTGGEETQYF. DNA of the CDR3: TGTGCCAGTAGTAAATGGACAGGGGGCGAAGAGACCCAGTACTTC.

J is TRBJ2-1 and V is TRBV5-8; 7 bases fit TRBD2. Germline assignment: CDR1 SGHTS and CDR2 YDEGEE. With 4 bases clipped from V and 9 bases from J, the junction kept 7 bases outside the gene matches. The CDR3 is 13 amino acids. The CDR3 sequence: CASSPRLAGEQFF. DNA for the CDR3: TGTGCCAGCAGCCCAAGACTAGCCGGTGAGCAGTTCTTC.

CDR3 in amino acids: CASSSPPLYEQYF. CDR3 DNA sequence: TGTGCCAGCAGCTCCCCTCCCCTCTACGAGCAGTACTTC. This rearrangement joins TRBV28 to TRBJ2-7; D gene unclear. V was shortened by 6 bases and J by 3 bases, with 12 bases between the two germline ends. The CDR3 extends over 13 amino acids. Germline CDR1 reads MDHEN; CDR2 reads SYDVKM.

The rearrangement links TRBV12-5 to TRBJ2-3; 9 positions agree with TRBD2. V was pared by 5 bases and J by 3 bases, with 3 bases of the junction left unmatched. Germline V gene sequence: CDR1 LGHNT, CDR2 FRNRAP. This CDR3 comprises 14 residues. The CDR3 region is CASGLSGRTDTQYF. The CDR3 bases are TGTGCTAGTGGTCTTAGCGGGAGAACAGATACGCAGTATTTT.

A few counts support this clone. The chain has TRBV4-1 and TRBJ2-1, with TRBD2 matching over 12 bases. CDR1 and CDR2 from the germline V gene are MGHRA and YSYEKL. CDR3 length: 20 amino acids. Trimming cost V 10 bases and J 4 bases; bases outside gene matches: 23. In DNA, the CDR3 is TGCGCCACCAAGAAACCTATGACTAGCGGGAGCCCCCCCACTTACAATGAGCAGTTCTTC. Translated: CATKKPMTSGSPPTYNEQFF.

The chain recombines TRBV6-6 with TRBJ2-5; perhaps TRBD2 as D (7 bases). The CDR3 has 16 residues. In germline, CDR1 is MNHNY, CDR2 SVGAGI (reference sequence). Deletions cut 6 bases from V and 2 bases from J, with 19 bases between. The chain's CDR3 is CASRGLGGRGQETQYF. Written as DNA, the CDR3 is TGTGCCAGCAGGGGGCTTGGAGGGAGGGGGCAAGAGACCCAGTACTTC.

The chain couples TRBV9 to TRBJ2-3, with TRBD1 matching 7 bases. The germline gives CDR1 SGDLS, CDR2 YYNGEE. V trimming: 2 bases; J trimming: 4 bases; junction bases outside the gene matches: 10. The CDR3 consists of 16 residues. Here the CDR3 reads CASSVSPDREPDTQYF. The CDR3 DNA sequence: TGTGCCAGCAGCGTTAGCCCCGACAGGGAACCAGATACGCAGTATTTT.

This clone came up once. The chain links TRBV7-2 to TRBJ1-1, with 7 positions matching TRBD1. The junction had 9 bases not matched to a gene; V was cut back by 5 bases and J by 3 bases. The CDR3 loop spans 15 amino acids. Per the germline V gene, CDR1 is SGHTA and CDR2 is FQGNSA. The CDR3 bases are TGTGCCAGCAGCCTGGGACAGCTATCCTACACTGAAGCTTTCTTT. This translates into CASSLGQLSYTEAFF. The full variable domain, rest sourced from reference TRBV7-2 and TRBJ1-1, is GAGVSQSPSNKVTEKGKDVELRCDPISGHTALYWYRQSLGQGLEFLIYFQGNSAPDKSGLPSDRFSAERTGGSVSTLTIQRTQQEDSAVYLCASSLGQLSYTEAFFGQGTRLTVV.

The chain recombines TRBV2 with TRBJ1-6; possibly TRBD1 for D (6 bases). Trimming removed 2 bases from V and 5 bases from J, with 10 bases in between. The CDR3 consists of 15 residues. Per the germline V gene, CDR1 is SNHLY and CDR2 is FYNNEI. The CDR3 loop reads CASSERAGDNSPLHF. CDR3 nucleotide sequence: TGTGCCAGCAGTGAACGGGCAGGGGATAATTCACCCCTCCACTTT.

This chain uses TRBV19 with TRBJ1-5; D may be TRBD1 (5 bases). Per germline, CDR1 LNHDA and CDR2 SQIVND (reference sequence). The CDR3 contains 14 residues. V lost 8 bases to trimming and J lost 2 bases, with 13 bases between them. As DNA, the CDR3 is TGTGCCAGTTCTGGGGGACTAGGCAATCAGCCCCAGCATTTT. Translating it yields CASSGGLGNQPQHF.

The chain is built from TRBV10-3 and TRBJ1-2, with no clear D. The CDR3 extends over 13 amino acids. The germline V and J ends were trimmed by 3 bases and 6 bases, with 11 bases remaining between them. CDR1 and CDR2 from the germline V gene are ENHRY and SYGVKD. The CDR3 spells CAISEYLGDGYTF. The CDR3 nucleotides are TGTGCCATCAGTGAATATCTCGGGGATGGCTACACCTTC.